This T cell receptor (beta chain) was recorded in a study of T cell repertoires in cytomegalovirus infection. Study at large: Newly reported HLA-C-restricted and thoroughly characterized HLA-B-restricted CMV epitopes were employed. It can be stated that public TCR beta signatures indicated CMV infection as well as a matching HLA type.

CDR1 is SGHTA and CDR2 is FQGTGA in the germline V gene. There are 17 residues in the CDR3. Trimming shortened V by 2 bases and J by 2 bases, and 17 bases separated the two germline ends. Study-wide findings and caveats: It was HLA-C-restricted CMV-specific TCR beta clonotypes that dominated the response ex vivo. Carriage of CMV together with the relevant HLA was identifiable through cumulative public TCR beta family frequency.

Points on this clonotype: The antigen remains unidentified.

TCRdb re-called the reads with MiXCR, one entry per CDR3 protein. Among roughly 800,000 distinct CDR3 sequences listed, around 29% were seen once. V usage is TRBV7-3 and J usage is TRBJ2-3; maybe TRBD2 (6 bases). The receptor was isolated from a human donor in good health (CMV status not recorded). Some clones in this sample may be carry-over from other donors' samples. Sample: cultured CD8+ T cells from PBMCs, taken from culture after CMV antigen stimulation. CDR3 sequence (DNA): TGTGCCAGCAGCTTATCCCCGGGACTGGGGAACACAGATACGCAGTATTTT. This translates into CASSLSPGLGNTDTQYF.